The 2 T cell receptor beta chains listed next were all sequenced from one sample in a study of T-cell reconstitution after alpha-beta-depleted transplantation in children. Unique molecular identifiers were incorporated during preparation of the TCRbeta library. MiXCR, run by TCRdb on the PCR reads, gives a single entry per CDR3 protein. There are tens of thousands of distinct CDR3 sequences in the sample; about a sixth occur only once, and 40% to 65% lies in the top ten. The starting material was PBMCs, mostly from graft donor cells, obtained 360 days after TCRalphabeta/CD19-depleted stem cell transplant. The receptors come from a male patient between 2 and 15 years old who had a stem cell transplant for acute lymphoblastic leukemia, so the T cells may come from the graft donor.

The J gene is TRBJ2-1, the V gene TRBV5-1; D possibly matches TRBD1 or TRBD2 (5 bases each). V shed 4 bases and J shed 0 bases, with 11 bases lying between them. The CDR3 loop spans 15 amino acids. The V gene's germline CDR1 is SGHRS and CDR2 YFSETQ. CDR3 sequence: CASSNRDLSYNEQFF. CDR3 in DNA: TGCGCCAGCAGCAACCGGGACCTCTCCTACAATGAGCAGTTCTTC.

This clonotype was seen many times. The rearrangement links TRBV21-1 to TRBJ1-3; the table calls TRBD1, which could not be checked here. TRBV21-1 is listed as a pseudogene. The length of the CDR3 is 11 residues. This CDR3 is CGGAAGNTIYF. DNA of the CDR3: TGTGGCGGGGCCGCCGGAAACACCATATATTTT.